This TCR beta chain was found in a study of cytomegalovirus exposure and HLA in healthy donors. Trimming pared 3 bases from V and 1 base from J, leaving 21 bases between. The CDR3 is 18 amino acids. Looked up from germline, CDR1 is LNHDA and CDR2 is SQIVND (reference sequence). Study conclusions and caveats: Using the classifier, cytomegalovirus status was reportedly diagnosed with high specificity and sensitivity.

Use of 60 Vbeta and 13 Jbeta primers characterized the PCR. Using immunoSEQ multiplex PCR, the repertoire was profiled, and TCRdb retains in-frame clones only, with some absent. The table records 95,000 to 150,000 clones, about 76% of them present only once. Details on this clone: Its antigen is currently unknown.

The gene calls are TRBV19 and TRBJ2-5; D not certain. Sequencing was carried out using PBMCs. This TCR derives from a woman between 35 and 50 years old in good health and CMV-seronegative. Here the CDR3 reads CASSIFPPRQDRQETQYF. The DNA for the CDR3 is TGTGCCAGTAGTATCTTCCCCCCCAGGCAAGACCGCCAAGAGACCCAGTACTTC.